The present T cell receptor (beta chain) was sequenced within a study of T-cell memory formation after mild COVID-19. For the study at large: Among the donors, TCR clusters were largely specific to each donor. Regarding the study as a whole: CD4+ contracting clones were found mainly in CM and EM, and CD8+ ones in EMRA.

Comment on this clonotype: Its matching antigen is unknown.

The 5'RACE method, run with constant-segment primers, produced TCR alpha and TCR beta cDNA libraries (carrying sample barcodes and UMIs). TCRdb processed the 5' RACE reads anew with MiXCR; each CDR3 protein has one entry. The sample lists about 470,000 distinct CDR3 sequences, approximately 18% occurring once. V dropped 4 bases and J dropped 7; count of bases not matched to a gene: 10. CDR3 length: 14 amino acids. Germline V lookup: CDR1 SGHKS, CDR2 YYEKEE (reference sequence). The specimen sequenced was PBMCs or a T cell subset sorted from them (not recorded which). The chain is built from TRBV5-5 and TRBJ1-1; 7 bases agree with TRBD1. The origin of this receptor is an adult woman who had mild COVID-19 (a few samples of this study predate the infection). Cell type and time point are not known. Here the CDR3 reads CASSRTGTEVEAFF. CDR3 in DNA: TGTGCCAGCAGCCGAACCGGGACAGAGGTTGAAGCTTTCTTT.